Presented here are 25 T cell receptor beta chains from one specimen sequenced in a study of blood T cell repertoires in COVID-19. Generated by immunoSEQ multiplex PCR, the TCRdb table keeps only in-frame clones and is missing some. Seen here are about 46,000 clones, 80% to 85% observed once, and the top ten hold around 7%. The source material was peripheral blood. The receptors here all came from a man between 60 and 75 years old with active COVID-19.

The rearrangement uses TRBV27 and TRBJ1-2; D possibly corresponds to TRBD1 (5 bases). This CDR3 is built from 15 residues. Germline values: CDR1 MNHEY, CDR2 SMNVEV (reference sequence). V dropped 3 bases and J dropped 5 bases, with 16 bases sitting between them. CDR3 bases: TGTGCCAGCAGTTTGGTAGGCAGGGCCGGGTATGGCTACACCTTC. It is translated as CASSLVGRAGYGYTF.

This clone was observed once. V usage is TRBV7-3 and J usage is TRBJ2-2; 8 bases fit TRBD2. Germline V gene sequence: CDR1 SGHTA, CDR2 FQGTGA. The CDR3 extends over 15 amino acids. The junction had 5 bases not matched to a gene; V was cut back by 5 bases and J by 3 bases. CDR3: CASSRGLAYTGELFF. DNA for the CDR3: TGTGCCAGCAGCCGCGGACTAGCTTACACCGGGGAGCTGTTTTTT.

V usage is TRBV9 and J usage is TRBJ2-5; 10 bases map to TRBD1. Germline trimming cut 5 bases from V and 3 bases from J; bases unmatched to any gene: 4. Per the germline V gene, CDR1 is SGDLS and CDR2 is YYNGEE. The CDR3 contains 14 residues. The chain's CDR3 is CASRDRGLEETQYF. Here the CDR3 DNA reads TGTGCCAGCAGGGACAGGGGGTTAGAAGAGACCCAGTACTTC.

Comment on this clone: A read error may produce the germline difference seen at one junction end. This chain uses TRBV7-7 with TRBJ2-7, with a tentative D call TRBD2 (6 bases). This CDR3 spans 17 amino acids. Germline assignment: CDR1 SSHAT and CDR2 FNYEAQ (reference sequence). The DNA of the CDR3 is TGTGCTAGCAGCCGGAGGGATCCCAGGAGGGACCATTACGAGCAGTACTTC. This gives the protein CASSRRDPRRDHYEQYF.

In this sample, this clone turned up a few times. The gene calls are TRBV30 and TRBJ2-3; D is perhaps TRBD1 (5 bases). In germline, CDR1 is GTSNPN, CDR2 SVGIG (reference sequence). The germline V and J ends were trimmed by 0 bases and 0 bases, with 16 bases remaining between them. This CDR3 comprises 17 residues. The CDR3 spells CAWSVRKGQISTDTQYF. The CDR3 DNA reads TGTGCCTGGAGTGTAAGGAAGGGGCAAATTAGCACAGATACGCAGTATTTT.

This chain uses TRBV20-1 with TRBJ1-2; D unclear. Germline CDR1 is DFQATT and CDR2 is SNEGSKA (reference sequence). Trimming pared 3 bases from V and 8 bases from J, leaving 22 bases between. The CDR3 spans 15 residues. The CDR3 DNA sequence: TGCAGTGCTAGTATTAGGGCAGCTACTACGGGGGGCTACACCTTC. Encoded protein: CSASIRAATTGGYTF.

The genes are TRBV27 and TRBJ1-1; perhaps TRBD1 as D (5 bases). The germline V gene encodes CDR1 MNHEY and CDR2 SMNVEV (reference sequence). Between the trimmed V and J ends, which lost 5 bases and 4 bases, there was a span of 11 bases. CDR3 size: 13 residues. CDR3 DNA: TGTGCCAGCAGTGTCCCGGGGGGCACTGAAGCTTTCTTT. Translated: CASSVPGGTEAFF.

The CDR3 DNA reads as TGTGCCAGCAGCTGGCCTCCGGGACAGCATCCTAACTATGGCTACACCTTC. It is translated as CASSWPPGQHPNYGYTF. The chain is built from TRBV7-8 and TRBJ1-2; TRBD1 aligns across 7 bases. J was trimmed by 0 bases and V by 4 bases; bases with no gene match: 11. Germline CDR1 SGHVS, CDR2 FQNEAQ. The CDR3 totals 17 residues.

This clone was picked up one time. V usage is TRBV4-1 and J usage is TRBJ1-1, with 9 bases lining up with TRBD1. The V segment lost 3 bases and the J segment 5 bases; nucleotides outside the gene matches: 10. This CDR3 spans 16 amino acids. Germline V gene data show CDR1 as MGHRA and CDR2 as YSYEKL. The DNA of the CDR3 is TGCGCCAGCAGCCACCGAACCCTGACAGGGGGGACTGAAGCTTTCTTT. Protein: CASSHRTLTGGTEAFF.

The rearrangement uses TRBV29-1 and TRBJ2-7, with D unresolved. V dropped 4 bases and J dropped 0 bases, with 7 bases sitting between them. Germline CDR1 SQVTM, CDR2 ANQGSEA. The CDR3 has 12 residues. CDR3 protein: CSVVESSYEQYF. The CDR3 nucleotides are TGCAGCGTTGTTGAGAGCTCCTACGAGCAGTACTTC.

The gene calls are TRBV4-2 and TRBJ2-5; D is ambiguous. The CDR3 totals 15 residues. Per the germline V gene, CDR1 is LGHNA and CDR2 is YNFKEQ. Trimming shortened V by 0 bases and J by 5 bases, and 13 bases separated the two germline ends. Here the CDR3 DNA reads TGTGCCAGCAGCCAAGAGTCAGCTAGTTGGGAGACCCAGTACTTC. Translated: CASSQESASWETQYF.

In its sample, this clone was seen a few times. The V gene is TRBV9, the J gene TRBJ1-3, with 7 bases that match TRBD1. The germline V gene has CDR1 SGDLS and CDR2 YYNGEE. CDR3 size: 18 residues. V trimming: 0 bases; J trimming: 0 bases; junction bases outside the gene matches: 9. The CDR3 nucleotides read TGTGCCAGCAGCGTAGTCCACCCGGGACAGAGCTCTGGAAACACCATATATTTT. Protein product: CASSVVHPGQSSGNTIYF.

The CDR3 coding sequence is TGTGCCAGCAGTGAATATGCCGGGGTTGGGTGGAATGAGCAGTTCTTC. As protein: CASSEYAGVGWNEQFF. The J gene is TRBJ2-1, the V gene TRBV25-1, with a weak D call TRBD2 (5 bases). Germline V CDR1 and CDR2: MGHDK, SYGVNS. This CDR3 has 16 residues. The V and J ends lost 0 bases and 7 bases respectively, with 16 bases between them.

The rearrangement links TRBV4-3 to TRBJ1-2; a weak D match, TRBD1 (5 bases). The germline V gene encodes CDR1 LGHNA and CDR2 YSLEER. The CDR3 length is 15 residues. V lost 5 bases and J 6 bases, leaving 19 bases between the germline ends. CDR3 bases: TGCGCCAGCAGCGGGAAAGGGGCTTTGGGGCATGGCTACACCTTC. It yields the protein CASSGKGALGHGYTF.

The CDR3 sequence is CASSPRQARSYNEQFF. Here the CDR3 DNA reads TGTGCCAGCAGCCCCAGACAGGCCCGCTCCTACAATGAGCAGTTCTTC. This chain uses TRBV11-2 with TRBJ2-1, with D possibly TRBD1 on 6 matching bases. Per germline, CDR1 SGHAT and CDR2 FQNNGV. V was clipped by 5 bases and J by 0 bases, with 14 bases between them. CDR3 length: 16 residues.

The CDR3 DNA follows: TGTGCCAGCAGCGCTCTTGGGGGGGTGGGTCAGCCCCAGCATTTT. It is translated as CASSALGGVGQPQHF. The chain uses TRBV7-9 and TRBJ1-5; tentative D call: TRBD1 (5 bases). Germline-derived CDR1 and CDR2 are SEHNR and FQNEAQ (reference sequence). V was cut by 5 bases and J by 6 bases, with 17 bases left in between. The length of the CDR3 is 15 residues.

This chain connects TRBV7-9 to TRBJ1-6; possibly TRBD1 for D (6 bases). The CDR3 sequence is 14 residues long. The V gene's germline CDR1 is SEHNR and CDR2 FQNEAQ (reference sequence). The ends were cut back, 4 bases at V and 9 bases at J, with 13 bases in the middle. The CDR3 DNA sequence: TGTGCCAGCAGCTCAATACAGGGCGTTTCACCCCTCCACTTT. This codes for CASSSIQGVSPLHF.

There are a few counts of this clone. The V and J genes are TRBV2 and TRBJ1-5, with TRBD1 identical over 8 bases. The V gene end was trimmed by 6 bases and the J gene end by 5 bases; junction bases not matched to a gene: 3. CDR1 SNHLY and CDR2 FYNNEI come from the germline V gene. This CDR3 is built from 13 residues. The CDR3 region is CASRRQGHQPQHF. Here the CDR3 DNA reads TGTGCCAGCAGAAGACAGGGGCATCAGCCCCAGCATTTT.

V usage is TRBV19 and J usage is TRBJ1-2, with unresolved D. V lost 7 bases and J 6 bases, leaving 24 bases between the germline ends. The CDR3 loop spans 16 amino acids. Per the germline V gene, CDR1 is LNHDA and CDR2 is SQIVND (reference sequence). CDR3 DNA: TGTGCCAGTAAAAGGAGTACCCGGCGCGTTGAAGATGGCTACACCTTC. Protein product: CASKRSTRRVEDGYTF.

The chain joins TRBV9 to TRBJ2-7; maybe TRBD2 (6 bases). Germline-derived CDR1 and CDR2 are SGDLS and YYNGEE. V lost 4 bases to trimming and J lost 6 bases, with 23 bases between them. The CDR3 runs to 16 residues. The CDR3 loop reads CASSLRGSVSGSEQYF. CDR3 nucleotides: TGTGCCAGCAGCCTCCGGGGGAGCGTCAGTGGCTCCGAGCAGTACTTC.

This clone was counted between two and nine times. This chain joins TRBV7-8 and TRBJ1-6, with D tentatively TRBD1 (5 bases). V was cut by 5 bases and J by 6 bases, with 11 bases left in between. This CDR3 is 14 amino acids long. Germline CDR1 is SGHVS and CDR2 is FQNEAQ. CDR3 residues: CASSEGGVNSPLHF. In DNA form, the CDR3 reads TGTGCCAGCAGCGAAGGAGGGGTTAATTCACCCCTCCACTTT.

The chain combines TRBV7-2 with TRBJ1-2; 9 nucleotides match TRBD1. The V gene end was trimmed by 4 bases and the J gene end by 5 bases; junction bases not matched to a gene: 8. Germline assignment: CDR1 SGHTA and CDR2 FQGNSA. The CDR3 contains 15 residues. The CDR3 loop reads CASSSTGTGLYGYTF. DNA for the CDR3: TGTGCCAGCAGCTCGACCGGGACAGGGTTGTATGGCTACACCTTC. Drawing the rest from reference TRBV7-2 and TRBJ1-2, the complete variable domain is GAGVSQSPSNKVTEKGKDVELRCDPISGHTALYWYRQSLGQGLEFLIYFQGNSAPDKSGLPSDRFSAERTGGSVSTLTIQRTQQEDSAVYLCASSSTGTGLYGYTFGSGTRLTVV.

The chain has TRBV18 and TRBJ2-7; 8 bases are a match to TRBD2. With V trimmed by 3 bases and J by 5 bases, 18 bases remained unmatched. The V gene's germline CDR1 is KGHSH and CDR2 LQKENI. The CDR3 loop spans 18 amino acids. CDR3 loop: CASSPVAQATSGHHEQYF. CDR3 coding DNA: TGTGCCAGCTCACCGGTGGCTCAGGCCACTAGCGGCCACCACGAGCAGTACTTC.

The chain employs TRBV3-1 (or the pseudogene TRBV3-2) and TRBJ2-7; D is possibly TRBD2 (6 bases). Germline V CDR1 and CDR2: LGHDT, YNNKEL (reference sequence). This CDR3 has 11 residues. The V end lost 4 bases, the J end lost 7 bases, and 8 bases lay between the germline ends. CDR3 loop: CASSRSGEQYF. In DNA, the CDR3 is TGTGCCAGCAGCCGAAGCGGGGAGCAGTACTTC.

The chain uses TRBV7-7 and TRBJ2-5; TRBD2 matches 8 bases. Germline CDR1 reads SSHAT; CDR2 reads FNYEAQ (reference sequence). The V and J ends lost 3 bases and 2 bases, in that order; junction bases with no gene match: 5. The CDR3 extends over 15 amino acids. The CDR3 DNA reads TGTGCCAGCAGCTTTGGTTCGGGGGGGCAAGAGACCCAGTACTTC. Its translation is CASSFGSGGQETQYF.